Here is one TCR beta chain with its context. These data belong to a study of blood T cell repertoires in COVID-19. Authors' processing steps: Reference gene primers were amplified, and this amplification served to estimate nucleated cell counts. Repertoires were generated with immunoSEQ multiplex PCR, while TCRdb's copy carries only in-frame clones and drops some. V, J and clone size derive from that table, while D and trimming were established from the DNA sequence. The repertoire includes about 54,000 clones, approximately 80% of them detected once, and 5% to 6.5% sits in the top ten. Trimming removed 4 bases from V and 3 bases from J; junction bases left unmatched: 5. Germline V gene lookup returns CDR1 MNHEY and CDR2 SMNVEV (reference sequence). The CDR3 length is 14 residues.

This TCR derives from a woman aged 60-70 years with acute or convalescent COVID-19. The specimen sequenced was peripheral blood. The chain couples TRBV27 to TRBJ1-2, with 7 bases aligning to TRBD1. The CDR3 spells CASSSGQAHYGYTF. The CDR3, as DNA: TGTGCCAGCAGTTCCGGACAGGCACACTATGGCTACACCTTC.